The 10 T cell receptor beta chains listed next were all sequenced from one sample in a study of blood T cell repertoires in COVID-19. Measured with immunoSEQ multiplex PCR; TCRdb has only the in-frame clones, and not every one. The sample consists of approximately 160,000 clones, around four fifths of them appearing once. Sequencing was performed on PBMCs or T cells enriched from blood (not recorded which). The receptors derive from a woman in her 50s in a cohort exposed to, infected with or recovered from COVID-19 (not recorded which).

This clone has only one observation. J is TRBJ1-2 and V is TRBV5-8; TRBD1 matches 7 bases. CDR3 size: 16 residues. Germline V gene sequence: CDR1 SGHTS, CDR2 YDEGEE. After removal of 2 bases from V and 4 bases from J, the junction contained 11 bases not matched to a gene. The CDR3 is CASSLAPGGAVYGYTF. CDR3 coding DNA: TGTGCCAGCAGCTTAGCCCCAGGGGGAGCCGTCTATGGCTACACCTTC. Together with reference TRBV5-8 and TRBJ1-2, the CDR3 gives the full variable domain: EAGVTQSPTHLIKTRGQQATLRCSPISGHTSVYWYQQALGLGLQFLLWYDEGEERNRGNFPPRFSGRQFPNYSSELNVNALELEDSALYLCASSLAPGGAVYGYTFGSGTRLTVV.

This chain connects TRBV28 to TRBJ2-2; 8 bases are a match to TRBD1. CDR3 length: 16 amino acids. The germline V gene encodes CDR1 MDHEN and CDR2 SYDVKM. The J segment lost 7 bases and the V segment lost 3 bases, leaving 10 bases of the junction unmatched. CDR3 amino acids: CASSFISQGAGGELFF. The CDR3 bases are TGTGCCAGCAGTTTTATCAGCCAGGGGGCGGGCGGGGAGCTGTTTTTT.

As DNA, the CDR3 is TGTGCCAGCAGCTCCCGACAGGGAACCTACGAGCAGTACTTC. Protein sequence: CASSSRQGTYEQYF. V usage is TRBV7-2 and J usage is TRBJ2-7; 7 bases fit TRBD1. In germline, CDR1 is SGHTA, CDR2 FQGNSA. The CDR3 is 14 amino acids. With V trimmed by 4 bases and J by 2 bases, 5 bases remained unmatched.

This chain joins TRBV19 and TRBJ2-2; D is possibly TRBD2 (5 bases). V was pared by 10 bases and J by 3 bases, with 18 bases between. Germline V lookup: CDR1 LNHDA, CDR2 SQIVND (reference sequence). The CDR3 contains 15 residues. CDR3 sequence (DNA): TGTGCCACTTCACATCGAAGGCGGGACACCGGGGAGCTGTTTTTT. It specifies CATSHRRRDTGELFF.

In this sample, this clone turned up a few times. CDR3 DNA sequence: TGTGCCAGTAGCGTATCCCGGACAGGGGAGAACTATGGCTACACCTTC. Translation gives CASSVSRTGENYGYTF. The chain has TRBV19 and TRBJ1-2, with 9 bases identical to TRBD1. Germline CDR1 LNHDA, CDR2 SQIVND (reference sequence). The V and J ends lost 6 bases and 2 bases, in that order; junction bases with no gene match: 10. CDR3 length: 16 amino acids.

The chain combines TRBV5-4 with TRBJ2-1; D may be TRBD2 (5 bases). Germline CDR1 and CDR2: SGHNT and YYREEE (reference sequence). The CDR3 contains 15 residues. V shed 0 bases and J shed 2 bases, with 9 bases lying between them. The CDR3 here is CASSLAAGTYNEQFF. The CDR3 DNA reads TGTGCCAGCAGCTTGGCCGCCGGGACCTACAATGAGCAGTTCTTC. The variable domain in full, with the rest retrieved from reference TRBV5-4 and TRBJ2-1, is ETGVTQSPTHLIKTRGQQVTLRCSSQSGHNTVSWYQQALGQGPQFIFQYYREEENGRGNFPPRFSGLQFPNYSSELNVNALELDDSALYLCASSLAAGTYNEQFFGPGTRLTVL.

The V and J genes are TRBV21-1 and TRBJ1-4. TRBV21-1 is assigned pseudogene status. The CDR3 is 16 amino acids. CDR3 nucleotide sequence: TGTGCCAGCAGCAACCGGAGGCTTGGACCTAATGAAAAACTGTTTTTT. It codes for CASSNRRLGPNEKLFF.

A note on this clone: Distinct nucleotide sequences in the sample also encode this CDR3. This rearrangement joins TRBV5-1 to TRBJ1-1; maybe TRBD1 (5 bases). There are 13 residues in the CDR3. Germline lookup yields CDR1 SGHRS and CDR2 YFSETQ. V lost 3 bases and J 2 bases, leaving 8 bases between the germline ends. For the CDR3, the DNA is TGCGCCAGCAGCTACACAGGTAACACTGAAGCTTTCTTT. It translates to CASSYTGNTEAFF.

The V call is TRBV24-1, the J call TRBJ2-5; 8 positions match TRBD2. V lost 0 bases to trimming and J lost 4 bases; unmatched junction nucleotides: 6. The CDR3 contains 16 residues. Germline CDR1 reads KGHDR; CDR2 reads SFDVKD. CDR3 DNA sequence: TGTGCCACCAGTGATTTGTCCAGCGGGAGTTCAGAGACCCAGTACTTC. Its protein product is CATSDLSSGSSETQYF.

The gene calls are TRBV18 and TRBJ2-5, with D perhaps matching TRBD1 (6 bases). CDR3 size: 15 residues. V shed 4 bases and J shed 1 base, with 13 bases lying between them. Per the germline V gene, CDR1 is KGHSH and CDR2 is LQKENI. CDR3 protein: CASSLTGTPQETQYF. Here the CDR3 DNA reads TGTGCCAGCTCACTTACCGGGACACCCCAAGAGACCCAGTACTTC.